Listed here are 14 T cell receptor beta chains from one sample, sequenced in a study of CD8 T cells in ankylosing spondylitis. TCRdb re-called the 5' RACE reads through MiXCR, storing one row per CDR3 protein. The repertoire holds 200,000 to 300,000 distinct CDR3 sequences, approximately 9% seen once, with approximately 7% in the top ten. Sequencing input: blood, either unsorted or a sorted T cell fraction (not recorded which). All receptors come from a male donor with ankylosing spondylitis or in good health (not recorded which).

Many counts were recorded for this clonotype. CDR3 nucleotides: TGTGCCAGCACCCTCACGGGGGCGCAATTCAATGAGCAGTTCTTC. This sequence encodes CASTLTGAQFNEQFF. The gene calls are TRBV12-3 or TRBV12-4 and TRBJ2-1; D is perhaps TRBD1 or TRBD2 (6 bases each). CDR3 size: 15 residues. V lost 7 bases to trimming and J lost 6 bases, with 19 bases between them.

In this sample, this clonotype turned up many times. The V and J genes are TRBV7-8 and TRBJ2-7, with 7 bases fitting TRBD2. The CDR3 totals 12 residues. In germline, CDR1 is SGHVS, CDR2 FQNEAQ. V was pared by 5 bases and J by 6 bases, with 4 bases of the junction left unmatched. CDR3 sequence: CASSQTSSEQYF. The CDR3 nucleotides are TGTGCCAGCAGCCAGACTAGCAGCGAGCAGTACTTC.

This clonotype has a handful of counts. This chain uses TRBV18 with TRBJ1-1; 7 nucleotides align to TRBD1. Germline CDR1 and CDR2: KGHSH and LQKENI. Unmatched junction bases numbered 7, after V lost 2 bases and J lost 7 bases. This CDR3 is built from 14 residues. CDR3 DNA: TGTGCCAGCTCACCAGATACAGGGGCACTTGAAGCTTTCTTT. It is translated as CASSPDTGALEAFF.

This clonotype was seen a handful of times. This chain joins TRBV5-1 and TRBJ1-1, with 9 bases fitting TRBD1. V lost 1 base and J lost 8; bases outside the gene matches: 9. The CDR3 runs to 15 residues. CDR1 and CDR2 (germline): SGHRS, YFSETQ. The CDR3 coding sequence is TGCGCCAGCAGCTTGTCTCGGACAGGGGTATTCGAAGCTTTCTTT. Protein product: CASSLSRTGVFEAFF.

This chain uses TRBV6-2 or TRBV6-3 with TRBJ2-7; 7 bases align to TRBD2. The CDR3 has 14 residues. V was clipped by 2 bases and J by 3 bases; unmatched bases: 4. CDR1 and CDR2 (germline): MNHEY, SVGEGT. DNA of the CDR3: TGTGCCAGCAGTTACCCCGGGAGGCACTACGAGCAGTACTTC. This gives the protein CASSYPGRHYEQYF.

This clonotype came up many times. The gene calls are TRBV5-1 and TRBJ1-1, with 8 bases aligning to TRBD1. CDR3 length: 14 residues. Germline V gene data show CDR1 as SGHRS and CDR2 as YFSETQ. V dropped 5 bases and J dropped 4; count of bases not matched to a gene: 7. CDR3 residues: CASRPDRGGTEAFF. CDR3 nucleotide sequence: TGCGCCAGCAGGCCTGACAGGGGAGGCACTGAAGCTTTCTTT.

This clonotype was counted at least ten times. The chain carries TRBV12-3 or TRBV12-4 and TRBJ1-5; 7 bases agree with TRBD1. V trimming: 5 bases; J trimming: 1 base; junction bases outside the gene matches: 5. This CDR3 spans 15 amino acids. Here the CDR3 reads CASSLGTASNQPQHF. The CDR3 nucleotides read TGTGCCAGCAGTCTGGGGACAGCGAGCAATCAGCCCCAGCATTTT.

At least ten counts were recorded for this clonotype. The chain's CDR3 is CASSTGTRHTGELFF. Here the CDR3 DNA reads TGTGCCAGCAGCACTGGGACTAGGCACACCGGGGAGCTGTTTTTT. This sequence joins TRBV3-1 and TRBJ2-2; 8 bases map to TRBD2. CDR1 and CDR2 from the germline V gene are LGHDT and YNNKEL (reference sequence). J gave up 3 bases and V 5 bases, and 5 bases lay outside the gene matches. The CDR3 consists of 15 residues.

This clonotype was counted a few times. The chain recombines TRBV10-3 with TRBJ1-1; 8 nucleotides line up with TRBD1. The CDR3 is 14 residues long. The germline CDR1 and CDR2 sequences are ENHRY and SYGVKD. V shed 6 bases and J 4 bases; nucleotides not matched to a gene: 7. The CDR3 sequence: CAISDDRGVTEAFF. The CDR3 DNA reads TGTGCCATCAGCGATGACAGGGGCGTCACTGAAGCTTTCTTT.

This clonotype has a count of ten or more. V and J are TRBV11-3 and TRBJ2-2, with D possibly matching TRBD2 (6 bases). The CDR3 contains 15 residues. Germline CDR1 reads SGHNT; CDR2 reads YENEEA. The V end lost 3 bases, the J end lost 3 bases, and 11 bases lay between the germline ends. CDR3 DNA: TGTGCCAGCAGCTTTCCGGGGGAATACACCGGGGAGCTGTTTTTT. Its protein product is CASSFPGEYTGELFF.

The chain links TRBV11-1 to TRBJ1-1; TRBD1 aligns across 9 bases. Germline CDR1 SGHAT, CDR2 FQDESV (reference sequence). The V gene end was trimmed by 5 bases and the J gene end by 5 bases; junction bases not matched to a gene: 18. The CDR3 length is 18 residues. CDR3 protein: CASSPRRGNRGRWTEAFF. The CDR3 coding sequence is TGTGCCAGCAGCCCTCGCCGAGGAAACAGGGGGCGGTGGACTGAAGCTTTCTTT.

The CDR3 sequence: CASSFPEIKSYNEQFF. The CDR3 nucleotides read TGTGCCAGCAGCTTTCCCGAGATAAAGTCCTACAATGAGCAGTTCTTC. This chain uses TRBV7-8 with TRBJ2-1; no reliable D call. The length of the CDR3 is 16 residues. The germline gives CDR1 SGHVS, CDR2 FQNEAQ. Trimming took 3 bases from V and 1 from J, leaving 13 bases between them.

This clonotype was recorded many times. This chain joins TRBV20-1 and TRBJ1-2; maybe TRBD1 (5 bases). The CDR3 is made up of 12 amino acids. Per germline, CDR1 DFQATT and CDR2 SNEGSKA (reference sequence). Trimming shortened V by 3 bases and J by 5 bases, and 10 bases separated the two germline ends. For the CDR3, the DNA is TGCAGTGCTAGGGGGACGGATTATGGCTACACCTTC. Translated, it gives CSARGTDYGYTF.

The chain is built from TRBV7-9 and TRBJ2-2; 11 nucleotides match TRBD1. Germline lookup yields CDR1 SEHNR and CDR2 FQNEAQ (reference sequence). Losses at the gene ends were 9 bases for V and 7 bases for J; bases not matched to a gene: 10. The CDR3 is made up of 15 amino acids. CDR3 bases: TGTGCCAGGAGCCCCGGGACAGGGGGGATCGGGGAGCTGTTTTTT. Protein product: CARSPGTGGIGELFF.